The 18 T cell receptor beta chains given below trace back to one sample, sequenced in a study of T-cell memory formation after mild COVID-19. TCRdb fed the 5' RACE reads into MiXCR, producing one record per CDR3 protein. This sample has more than 150,000 distinct CDR3 sequences, with about 22% found just once. The specimen was PBMCs or a T cell subset sorted from them (not recorded which). Receptors were obtained from an adult woman who had mild COVID-19 (a few samples of this study predate the infection). Cell type and time point are not known.

This clonotype was recorded a few times. J is TRBJ1-2 and V is TRBV5-5; the D is unclear. The CDR3 is made up of 14 amino acids. Germline-derived CDR1 and CDR2 are SGHKS and YYEKEE (reference sequence). Trimming shortened V by 1 base and J by 6 bases, and 13 bases separated the two germline ends. CDR3 loop: CASSLLGERDGYTF. The CDR3 region has the DNA TGTGCCAGCAGCTTGCTGGGAGAAAGAGATGGCTACACCTTC.

DNA for the CDR3: TGCAGCGTTGAAGGATCAGAGGATACGCAGTATTTT. Its translation: CSVEGSEDTQYF. The V gene is TRBV29-1, the J gene TRBJ2-3; no definite D call. Germline V gene lookup returns CDR1 SQVTM and CDR2 ANQGSEA. V was trimmed by 1 base and J by 6 bases, leaving 8 bases between them. The CDR3 has 12 residues.

A few counts support this clonotype. The genes are TRBV9 and TRBJ2-7; 9 bases are a match to TRBD2. The CDR3 covers 15 residues. Looked up from germline, CDR1 is SGDLS and CDR2 is YYNGEE. J gave up 4 bases and V 0 bases, and 5 bases lay outside the gene matches. CDR3 residues: CASSVDGGRAYEQYF. The CDR3 nucleotides are TGTGCCAGCAGCGTAGACGGCGGGAGGGCTTACGAGCAGTACTTC.

This clonotype was picked up a small number of times. The chain combines TRBV12-3 or TRBV12-4 with TRBJ2-1; 10 bases are a match to TRBD2. Unmatched junction bases numbered 9, after V lost 6 bases and J lost 7 bases. CDR3 length: 15 residues. In nucleotides, the CDR3 is TGTGCCAGCAGCGAGCGGGGGGGCCAAGGAAATGAGCAGTTCTTC. This codes for CASSERGGQGNEQFF.

This clonotype was counted between two and nine times. V gene TRBV29-1 combines with J gene TRBJ2-1; 8 bases map to TRBD2. CDR1 is SQVTM, CDR2 ANQGSEA, per germline. The CDR3 extends over 13 amino acids. Trimming cost V 3 bases and J 4 bases; bases outside gene matches: 2. In nucleotides, the CDR3 is TGCAGCGTTGAGATAGCGGGGTACAATGAGCAGTTCTTC. Amino acid sequence: CSVEIAGYNEQFF.

V usage is TRBV10-3 and J usage is TRBJ2-5; TRBD1 matches at 10 bases. The CDR3 is 14 residues long. The V segment lost 6 bases and the J segment 4 bases; nucleotides outside the gene matches: 5. Germline V gene data show CDR1 as ENHRY and CDR2 as SYGVKD. CDR3 in DNA: TGTGCCATCAGCAGGGACAGGGGCGGAGAGACCCAGTACTTC. It is translated as CAISRDRGGETQYF.

This chain links TRBV11-2 with TRBJ1-1, with 8 bases matching TRBD1. Trimming cost V 5 bases and J 2 bases; bases outside gene matches: 10. This CDR3 is 16 amino acids long. In germline, CDR1 is SGHAT, CDR2 FQNNGV. The CDR3 nucleotides read TGTGCCAGCAGCACACCGCAGGGGGCGGGAAACACTGAAGCTTTCTTT. It specifies CASSTPQGAGNTEAFF. Using reference TRBV11-2 and TRBJ1-1 for the parts outside the CDR3, the full variable domain is EAGVAQSPRYKIIEKRQSVAFWCNPISGHATLYWYQQILGQGPKLLIQFQNNGVVDDSQLPKDRFSAERLKGVDSTLKIQPAKLEDSAVYLCASSTPQGAGNTEAFFGQGTRLTVV.

This clonotype was counted a few times. CDR3 sequence (DNA): TGCAGTGCTAGAGATTTAGAGGGGCTTAACACTGAAGCTTTCTTT. The encoded protein is CSARDLEGLNTEAFF. The rearrangement links TRBV20-1 to TRBJ1-1, with D maybe TRBD1 (5 bases). Germline V gene sequence: CDR1 DFQATT, CDR2 SNEGSKA (reference sequence). Trimming took off 0 bases at V and 2 bases at J, with 13 bases between the two ends. The CDR3 runs 15 residues.

This clonotype was counted a few times. V and J are TRBV9 and TRBJ2-3; D is unclear. Trimming took off 4 bases at V and 10 bases at J, with 19 bases between the two ends. The CDR3 has 14 amino acids. Germline V gene lookup returns CDR1 SGDLS and CDR2 YYNGEE. Here the CDR3 reads CASSPDSGYVAQYF. The CDR3 DNA sequence: TGTGCCAGCAGCCCAGACTCCGGGTACGTGGCGCAGTATTTT. The whole variable domain, filled in from reference TRBV9 and TRBJ2-3, reads DSGVTQTPKHLITATGQRVTLRCSPRSGDLSVYWYQQSLDQGLQFLIQYYNGEERAKGNILERFSAQQFPDLHSELNLSSLELGDSALYFCASSPDSGYVAQYFGPGTRLTVL.

The V call is TRBV24-1, the J call TRBJ2-3; 9 positions agree with TRBD2. This CDR3 contains 16 residues. The V segment lost 0 bases and the J segment 4 bases; nucleotides outside the gene matches: 4. Germline values: CDR1 KGHDR, CDR2 SFDVKD. The CDR3 DNA sequence: TGTGCCACCAGTGATTTGTTTAGCGGGAGTTCAGATACGCAGTATTTT. Residues: CATSDLFSGSSDTQYF.

The J gene is TRBJ2-3, the V gene TRBV7-9, with D maybe TRBD1 (5 bases). This CDR3 is 16 amino acids long. V was pared by 5 bases and J by 1 base, with 16 bases between. The germline V gene has CDR1 SEHNR and CDR2 FQNEAQ (reference sequence). For the CDR3, the DNA is TGTGCCAGCAGCCAGTTCCAGGGATTTCGCACAGATACGCAGTATTTT. This gives the protein CASSQFQGFRTDTQYF.

V usage is TRBV14 and J usage is TRBJ2-3; TRBD2 aligns across 16 bases. From germline, CDR1 is SGHDN and CDR2 FVKESK. The CDR3 is made up of 18 amino acids. Trimming cost V 4 bases and J 6 bases; bases outside gene matches: 10. CDR3 DNA sequence: TGTGCCAGCAGCCGTCGCCCGGGACTAGCGGGAGGGATTGATACGCAGTATTTT. Translation gives CASSRRPGLAGGIDTQYF.

This chain links TRBV7-2 with TRBJ2-2, with 8 bases matching TRBD2. The J segment lost 6 bases and the V segment lost 5 bases, leaving 14 bases of the junction unmatched. The CDR3 length is 17 residues. The V gene's germline CDR1 is SGHTA and CDR2 FQGNSA. The CDR3 sequence: CASSPTPGLGGAGELFF. CDR3 coding DNA: TGTGCCAGCAGCCCGACCCCGGGACTAGGGGGTGCCGGGGAGCTGTTTTTT.

This chain joins TRBV2 and TRBJ1-2, with D unclear. Trimming removed 7 bases from V and 4 bases from J, with 19 bases in between. The CDR3 length is 15 residues. Germline assignment: CDR1 SNHLY and CDR2 FYNNEI. The CDR3 sequence: CASTEGTATRYGYTF. Written as DNA, the CDR3 is TGTGCCAGCACCGAGGGCACAGCGACCCGCTATGGCTACACCTTC.

This clonotype was found many times. CDR3 bases: TGCGCCAGCAGCTTGGCACAGACATTCGAGCAGTACTTC. Translation gives CASSLAQTFEQYF. V usage is TRBV5-1 and J usage is TRBJ2-7; D remains unclear. V was shortened by 0 bases and J by 6 bases, with 10 bases between the two germline ends. This CDR3 comprises 13 residues. Germline CDR1 SGHRS, CDR2 YFSETQ. The variable domain in full, completed from reference TRBV5-1 and TRBJ2-7, reads KAGVTQTPRYLIKTRGQQVTLSCSPISGHRSVSWYQQTPGQGLQFLFEYFSETQRNKGNFPGRFSGRQFSNSRSEMNVSTLELGDSALYLCASSLAQTFEQYFGPGTRLTVT.

This chain joins TRBV5-4 and TRBJ2-5; weak D call: TRBD1 (6 bases). CDR3 length equals 17 residues. The germline CDR1 and CDR2 sequences are SGHNT and YYREEE (reference sequence). Trimming pared 2 bases from V and 5 bases from J, leaving 22 bases between. CDR3 sequence (DNA): TGTGCCAGCAGCTTTGGACAGATCGATAGGCACAGCGAGACCCAGTACTTC. Translated, it gives CASSFGQIDRHSETQYF.

The chain links TRBV4-2 to TRBJ2-7; D might be TRBD2 (6 bases). This CDR3 is built from 12 residues. V dropped 1 base and J dropped 7 bases, with 8 bases sitting between them. Germline V gene sequence: CDR1 LGHNA, CDR2 YNFKEQ. The CDR3 DNA is TGTGCCAGCAGCCAAGGGGGACTGGAGCAGTACTTC. It yields the protein CASSQGGLEQYF.

The sample holds a few counts of this clonotype. This CDR3 is CASSFGGEIEAFF. The CDR3 DNA reads TGTGCCAGCAGTTTTGGGGGAGAGATTGAAGCTTTCTTT. V is TRBV27 and J is TRBJ1-1; tentative D call: TRBD1 (5 bases). Germline V gives CDR1 MNHEY, CDR2 SMNVEV (reference sequence). This CDR3 region has 13 residues. V was pared by 3 bases and J by 7 bases, with 12 bases between.